The present T cell receptor (beta chain) was sequenced within a study of cytomegalovirus exposure and HLA in healthy donors. Points from the study as a whole: It was 164 TCR beta chains that were listed as cytomegalovirus-associated.

Produced via immunoSEQ multiplex PCR; TCRdb's table is partial and in-frame only. The sample lists hundreds of thousands of clones, roughly 90% seen once, with around 12% in the top ten. V was clipped by 3 bases and J by 5 bases; unmatched bases: 4. The CDR3 contains 13 residues. Per germline, CDR1 SQVTM and CDR2 ANQGSEA. With respect to this clone: What it binds is unknown.

This clonotype originated in a man between 18 and 29 years old in good health and CMV-seropositive. The chain has TRBV29-1 and TRBJ1-1; 9 nucleotides agree with TRBD1. Material for sequencing was PBMCs. The CDR3 nucleotides are TGCAGCGTTGACCGACAGGGGGGGACTGAAGCTTTCTTT. This translates into CSVDRQGGTEAFF.